This T cell receptor (beta chain) emerged from a study of T-cell memory formation after mild COVID-19. Whole-study results and caveats: Some SARS-CoV-2-responding clones were already detected in memory before infection. Among clones contracting day 15 to 85, CD4/CD8 was balanced, whereas later expanders leaned CD4+.

The length of the CDR3 is 15 residues. Losses at the gene ends were 1 base for V and 6 bases for J; bases not matched to a gene: 4. Regarding this clonotype: Its antigen is still unknown.

TCRdb reprocessed the 5' RACE reads via MiXCR and lists one record per CDR3 protein. Of roughly 100,000 distinct CDR3 sequences listed, 10% to 15% are singletons. This TCR came from an adult woman who had mild COVID-19 (a few samples of this study predate the infection). Cell type and time point are not known. This chain uses TRBV12-3 or TRBV12-4 with TRBJ2-1; 9 bases align to TRBD2. The specimen was PBMCs or a T cell subset sorted from them (not recorded which). CDR3: CASSLVAGGPNEQFF. In DNA, the CDR3 is TGTGCCAGCAGTTTAGTGGCGGGAGGGCCCAATGAGCAGTTCTTC.